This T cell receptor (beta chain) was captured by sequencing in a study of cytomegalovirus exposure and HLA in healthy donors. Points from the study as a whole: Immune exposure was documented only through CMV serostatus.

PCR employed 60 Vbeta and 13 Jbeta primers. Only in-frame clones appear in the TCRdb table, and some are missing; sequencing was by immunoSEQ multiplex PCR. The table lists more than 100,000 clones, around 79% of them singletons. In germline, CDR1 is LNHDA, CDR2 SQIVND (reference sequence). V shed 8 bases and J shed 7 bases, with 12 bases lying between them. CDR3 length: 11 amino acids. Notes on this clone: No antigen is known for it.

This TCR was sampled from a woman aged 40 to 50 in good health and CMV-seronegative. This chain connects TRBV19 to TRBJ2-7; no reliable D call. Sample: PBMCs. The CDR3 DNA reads TGTGCCAGTTCCGAGCACCGAGAGCAGTACTTC. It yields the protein CASSEHREQYF.